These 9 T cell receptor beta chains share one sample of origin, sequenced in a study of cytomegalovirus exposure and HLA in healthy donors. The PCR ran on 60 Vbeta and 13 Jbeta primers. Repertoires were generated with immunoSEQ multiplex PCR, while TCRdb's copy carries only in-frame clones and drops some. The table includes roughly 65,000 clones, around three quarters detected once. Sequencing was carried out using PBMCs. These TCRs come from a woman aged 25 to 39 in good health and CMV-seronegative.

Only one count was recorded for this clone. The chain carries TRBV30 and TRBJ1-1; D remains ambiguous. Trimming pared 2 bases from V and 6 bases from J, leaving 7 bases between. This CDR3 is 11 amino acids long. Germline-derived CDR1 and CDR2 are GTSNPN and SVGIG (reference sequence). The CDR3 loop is CAWSSPAEAFF. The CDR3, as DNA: TGTGCCTGGAGTTCCCCAGCTGAAGCTTTCTTT. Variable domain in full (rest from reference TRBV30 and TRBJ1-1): SQTIHQWPATLVQPVGSPLSLECTVEGTSNPNLYWYRQAAGRGLQLLFYSVGIGQISSEVPQNLSASRPQDRQFILSSKKLLLSDSGFYLCAWSSPAEAFFGQGTRLTVV.

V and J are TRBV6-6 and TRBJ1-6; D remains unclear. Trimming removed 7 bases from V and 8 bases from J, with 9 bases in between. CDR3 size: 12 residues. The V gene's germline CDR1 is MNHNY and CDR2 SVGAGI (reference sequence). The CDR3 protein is CASTKSDSPLHF. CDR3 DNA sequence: TGTGCCAGCACCAAGTCGGATTCACCCCTCCACTTT.

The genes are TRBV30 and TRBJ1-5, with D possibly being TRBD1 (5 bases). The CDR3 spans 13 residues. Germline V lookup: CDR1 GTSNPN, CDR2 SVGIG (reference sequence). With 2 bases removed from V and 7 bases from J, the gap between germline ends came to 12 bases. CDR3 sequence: CAWSLAGHQPQHF. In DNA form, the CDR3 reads TGTGCCTGGAGTTTGGCAGGGCACCAGCCCCAGCATTTT.

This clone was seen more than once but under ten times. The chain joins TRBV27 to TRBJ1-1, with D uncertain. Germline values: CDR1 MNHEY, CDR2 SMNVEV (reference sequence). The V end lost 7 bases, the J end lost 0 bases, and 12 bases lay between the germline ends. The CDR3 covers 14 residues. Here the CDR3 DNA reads TGTGCCAGCAACCCAGCGGGTATGAACACTGAAGCTTTCTTT. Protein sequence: CASNPAGMNTEAFF.

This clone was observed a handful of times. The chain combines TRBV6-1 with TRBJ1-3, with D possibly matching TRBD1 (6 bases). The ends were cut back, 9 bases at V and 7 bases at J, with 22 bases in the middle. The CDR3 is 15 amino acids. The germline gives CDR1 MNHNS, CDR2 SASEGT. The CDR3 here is CASDDRRTRDNTIYF. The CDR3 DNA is TGTGCCAGTGATGACAGGAGAACCCGGGATAACACCATATATTTT.

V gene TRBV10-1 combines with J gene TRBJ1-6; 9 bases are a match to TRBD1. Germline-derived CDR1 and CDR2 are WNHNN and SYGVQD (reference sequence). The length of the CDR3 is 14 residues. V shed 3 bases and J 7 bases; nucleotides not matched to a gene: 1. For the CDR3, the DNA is TGCGCCAGCAGTGATGGGACAGGGAATTCACCCCTCCACTTT. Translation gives CASSDGTGNSPLHF.

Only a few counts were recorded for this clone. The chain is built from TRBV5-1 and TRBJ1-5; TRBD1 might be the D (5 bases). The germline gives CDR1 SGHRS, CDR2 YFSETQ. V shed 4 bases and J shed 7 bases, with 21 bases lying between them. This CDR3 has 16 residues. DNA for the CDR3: TGCGCCAGCAGCCTGGGGGAGGGGCGCCAGGCACAGCCCCAGCATTTT. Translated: CASSLGEGRQAQPQHF.

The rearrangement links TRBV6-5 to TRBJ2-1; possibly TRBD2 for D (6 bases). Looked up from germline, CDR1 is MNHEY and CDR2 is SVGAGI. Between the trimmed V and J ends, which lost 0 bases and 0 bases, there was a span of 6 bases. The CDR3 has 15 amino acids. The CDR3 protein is CASSYSTSSYNEQFF. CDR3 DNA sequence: TGTGCCAGCAGTTACTCGACTAGCTCCTACAATGAGCAGTTCTTC.

CDR3 protein: CASSFPAALGGGSTDTQYF. In DNA, the CDR3 is TGTGCCAGCAGCTTTCCGGCCGCGCTCGGGGGAGGAAGCACAGATACGCAGTATTTT. The V call is TRBV7-2, the J call TRBJ2-3; D might be TRBD2 (6 bases). This CDR3 contains 19 residues. Per the germline V gene, CDR1 is SGHTA and CDR2 is FQGNSA. V dropped 3 bases and J dropped 0 bases, with 22 bases sitting between them.